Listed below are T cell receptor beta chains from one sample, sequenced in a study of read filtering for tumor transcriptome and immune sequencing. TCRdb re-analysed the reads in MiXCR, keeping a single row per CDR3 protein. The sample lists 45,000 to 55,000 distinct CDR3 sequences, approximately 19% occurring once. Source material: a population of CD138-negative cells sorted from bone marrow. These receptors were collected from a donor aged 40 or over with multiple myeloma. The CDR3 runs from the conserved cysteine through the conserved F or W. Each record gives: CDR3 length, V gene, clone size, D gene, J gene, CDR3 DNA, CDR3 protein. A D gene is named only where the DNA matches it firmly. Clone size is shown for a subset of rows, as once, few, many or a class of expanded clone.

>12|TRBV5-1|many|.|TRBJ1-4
TGCGCCAGCAGTAAAGGAAACGAAAAACTGTTTTTT
CASSKGNEKLFF
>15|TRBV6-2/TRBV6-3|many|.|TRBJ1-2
TGTGCCAGCAGAACGACAGTGGGAGCTAACTATGGCTACACCTTC
CASRTTVGANYGYTF
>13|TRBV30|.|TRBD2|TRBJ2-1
TGTGCCTGGAGGCGCGGGAGATTCGGTGAGCAGTTTTTC
CAWRRGRFGEQFF
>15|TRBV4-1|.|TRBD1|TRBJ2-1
TGCGCCAGCAGCCAAGTAGGGGGCCGCTACAATGAGCAGTTCTTC
CASSQVGGRYNEQFF
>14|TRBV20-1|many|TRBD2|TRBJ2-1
TGCAGTGCCGGGGGGGGCGGGAGAGATGCTGAGCAGTTCTTC
CSAGGGGRDAEQFF
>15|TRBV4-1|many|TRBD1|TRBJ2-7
TGCGCCAGCAGCCACCCGGGACAGGGGACCTACGAGCAGTACTTC
CASSHPGQGTYEQYF
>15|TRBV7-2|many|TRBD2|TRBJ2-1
TGTGCCAGCAGCACCAGCGGGAGGAAGGAAAATGAGCAGTTCTTC
CASSTSGRKENEQFF
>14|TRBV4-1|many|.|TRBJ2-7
TGCGCCAGCAGCTACCGAACAGATTCCTACGAGCAGTACTTC
CASSYRTDSYEQYF
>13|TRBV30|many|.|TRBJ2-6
TGTGCCTCCGGAACAGATGGGGCCAACGTCCTGACTTTC
CASGTDGANVLTF
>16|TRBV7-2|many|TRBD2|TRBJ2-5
TGTGCCAGCAGCTTAGTGGGTGGGTCGGGAGGAGAGACCCAGTACTTC
CASSLVGGSGGETQYF
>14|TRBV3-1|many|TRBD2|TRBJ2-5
TGTGCCAGCAGCTTACTAGCGGCTCAAGAGACCCAGTACTTC
CASSLLAAQETQYF
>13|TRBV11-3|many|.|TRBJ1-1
TGTGCCAGCAGCTTAGCCCAGGTGGGTGAAGCTTTCTTT
CASSLAQVGEAFF
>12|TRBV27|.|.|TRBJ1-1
TGTGCCAGCTCCCCTGGACGCACTGAAGCTTTCTTT
CASSPGRTEAFF
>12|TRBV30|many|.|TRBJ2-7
TGTGCCTGCTCTACTAGTATTTACGAGCAGTACTTC
CACSTSIYEQYF
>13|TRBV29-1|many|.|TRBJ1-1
TGCAGCGTTGATCTCGGGGCCGTCACTGAAGCTTTCTTT
CSVDLGAVTEAFF
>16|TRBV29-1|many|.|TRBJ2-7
TGCAGCGTTGAAGATCGTCGCCCCCAATGGTCCTACGAGCAGTACTTC
CSVEDRRPQWSYEQYF
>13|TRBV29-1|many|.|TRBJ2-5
TGCAGCGCTGATACAGGGTTGGGAAAGACCCAGTACTTC
CSADTGLGKTQYF